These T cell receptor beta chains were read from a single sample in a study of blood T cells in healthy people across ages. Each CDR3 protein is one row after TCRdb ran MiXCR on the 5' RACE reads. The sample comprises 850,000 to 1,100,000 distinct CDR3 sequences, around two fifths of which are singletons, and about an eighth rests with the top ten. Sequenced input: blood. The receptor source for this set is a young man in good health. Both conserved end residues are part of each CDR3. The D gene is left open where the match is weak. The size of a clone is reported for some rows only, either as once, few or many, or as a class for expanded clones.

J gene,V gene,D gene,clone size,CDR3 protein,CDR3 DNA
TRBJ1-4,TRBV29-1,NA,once,CSVAGTQTNEKLFF,TGCAGCGTTGCGGGCACCCAAACTAATGAAAAACTGTTTTTT
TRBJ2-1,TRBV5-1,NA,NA,CASSLAIWGGGWEQFF,TGCGCCAGCAGCTTGGCCATTTGGGGTGGAGGATGGGAGCAGTTCTTC
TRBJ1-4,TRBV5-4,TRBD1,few,CASSPGTGKTNEKLFF,TGTGCCAGCAGCCCTGGGACAGGGAAAACTAATGAAAAACTGTTTTTT
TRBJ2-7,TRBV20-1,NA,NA,CSARDLRKGANEQYF,TGCAGTGCTAGAGATCTAAGGAAAGGGGCAAACGAGCAGTACTTC
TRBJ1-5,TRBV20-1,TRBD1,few,CSAQGQGGQPQHF,TGCAGTGCACAAGGACAGGGAGGTCAGCCCCAGCATTTT
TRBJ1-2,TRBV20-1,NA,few,CSARGSLLSYGYTF,TGCAGTGCTAGAGGGTCACTTCTTTCCTATGGCTACACCTTC
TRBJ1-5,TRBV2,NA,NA,CASSAKGGDHQPQHF,TGTGCCAGCAGTGCAAAGGGGGGGGATCATCAGCCCCAGCATTTT
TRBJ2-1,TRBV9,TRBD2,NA,CASSVGGDYNEQFF,TGTGCCAGCAGCGTCGGGGGGGACTACAATGAGCAGTTCTTC
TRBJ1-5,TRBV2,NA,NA,CASTPGQNQPQHF,TGTGCCAGCACCCCAGGGCAGAATCAGCCCCAGCATTTT
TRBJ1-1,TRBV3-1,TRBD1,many,CASSRTGVAFF,TGTGCCAGCAGTCGGACAGGGGTAGCTTTCTTT
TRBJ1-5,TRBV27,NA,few,CASSLIFDAGNQPQHF,TGTGCCAGCAGTTTAATATTCGATGCGGGTAATCAGCCCCAGCATTTT
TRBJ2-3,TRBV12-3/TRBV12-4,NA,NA,CASSSHGGTDTQYF,TGTGCCAGCAGTAGTCACGGGGGCACAGATACGCAGTATTTT
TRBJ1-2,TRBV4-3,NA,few,CASSQSRQRNNYGYTF,TGCGCCAGCAGCCAGAGTAGACAGAGAAATAACTATGGCTACACCTTC
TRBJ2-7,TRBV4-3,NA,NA,CASSQEAGLTYNEQYF,TGCGCCAGCAGCCAAGAGGCGGGGCTAACCTACAATGAGCAGTACTTC
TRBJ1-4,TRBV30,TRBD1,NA,CAWSGKQGGNEKLFF,TGTGCCTGGAGTGGAAAACAGGGGGGTAATGAAAAACTGTTTTTT
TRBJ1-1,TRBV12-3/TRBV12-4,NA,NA,CASSLAYDTEAFF,TGTGCCAGCAGTTTAGCGTACGACACTGAAGCTTTCTTT
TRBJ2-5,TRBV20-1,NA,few,CSARDLGGPYQETQYF,TGCAGTGCTAGAGATTTGGGGGGCCCGTACCAAGAGACCCAGTACTTC
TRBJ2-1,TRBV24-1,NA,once,CATSESGGDNHEQFF,TGTGCCACCAGTGAGTCGGGGGGCGATAACCATGAGCAGTTCTTC
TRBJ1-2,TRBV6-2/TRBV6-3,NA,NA,CASSYPDTAGGYTF,TGTGCCAGCAGTTACCCGGACACCGCGGGGGGCTACACCTTC
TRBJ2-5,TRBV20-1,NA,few,CSPGAQGGETQYF,TGCAGTCCAGGGGCCCAGGGTGGGGAGACCCAGTACTTC
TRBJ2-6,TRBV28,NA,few,CASSLVSGRSSGANVLTF,TGTGCCAGCAGTTTAGTCTCTGGGCGGTCCTCTGGGGCCAACGTCCTGACTTTC
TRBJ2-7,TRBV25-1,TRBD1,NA,CVSSGQERSYEQYF,TGTGTCAGCAGCGGACAGGAACGATCCTACGAGCAGTACTTC
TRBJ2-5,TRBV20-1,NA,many,CSAIGETQYF,TGCAGTGCTATAGGGGAGACCCAGTACTTC
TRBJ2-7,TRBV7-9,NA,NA,CASSLVPGDPSSYNEQYF,TGTGCCAGCAGCTTAGTCCCAGGAGACCCTAGCTCCTACAATGAGCAGTACTTC
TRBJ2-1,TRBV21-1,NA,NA,CASSKVCPNEQFF,TGTGCCAGCAGCAAAGTCTGCCCCAATGAGCAGTTCTTC
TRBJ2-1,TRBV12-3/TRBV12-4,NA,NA,CASSFGVLGEQFF,TGTGCCAGCAGTTTTGGGGTCTTGGGTGAGCAGTTCTTC
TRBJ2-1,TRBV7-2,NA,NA,CASSRFGPRGVNEQFF,TGTGCCAGCAGCCGATTTGGGCCTAGGGGAGTGAATGAGCAGTTCTTC
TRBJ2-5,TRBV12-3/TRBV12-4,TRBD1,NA,CASSPRDRGGQYF,TGTGCCAGCAGTCCCCGGGACAGGGGAGGGCAGTACTTC
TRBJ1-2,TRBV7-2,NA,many,CASSPDINYGYTF,TGTGCCAGCAGCCCGGACATTAACTATGGCTACACCTTC
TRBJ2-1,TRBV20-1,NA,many,CSAPGDNEQFF,TGCAGTGCCCCCGGGGACAATGAGCAGTTCTTC
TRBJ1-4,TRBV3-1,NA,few,CASSQGAMTTGEKLFF,TGTGCCAGCAGCCAGGGGGCGATGACAACTGGAGAAAAACTGTTTTTT
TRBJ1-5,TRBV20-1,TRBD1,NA,CSARDGGTVNQPQHF,TGCAGTGCTAGAGATGGAGGGACAGTCAATCAGCCCCAGCATTTT
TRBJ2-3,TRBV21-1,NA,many,CASSPSGGSTDTQYF,TGTGCCAGCAGCCCTAGCGGGGGTAGCACAGATACGCAGTATTTT
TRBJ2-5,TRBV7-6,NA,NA,CASSLSTGRGTQYF,TGTGCCAGCAGCTTGTCGACAGGGAGGGGGACCCAGTACTTC
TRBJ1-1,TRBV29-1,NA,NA,CSVGGRSGDTEAFF,TGCAGCGTTGGGGGCAGGTCCGGGGACACTGAAGCTTTCTTT
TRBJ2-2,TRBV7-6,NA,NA,CASSLWAGTSKMSTGELFF,TGTGCCAGCAGCTTATGGGCAGGGACCTCGAAAATGAGTACCGGGGAGCTGTTTTTT
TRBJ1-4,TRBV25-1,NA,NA,CANNEGREKLFF,TGTGCCAACAACGAAGGGCGAGAAAAACTGTTTTTT
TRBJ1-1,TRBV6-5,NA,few,CASSTGAPGRWGTEAFF,TGTGCCAGCAGTACTGGGGCCCCAGGGAGGTGGGGCACTGAAGCTTTCTTT
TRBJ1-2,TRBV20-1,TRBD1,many,CSARDRTGGRANYGYTF,TGCAGTGCTAGAGATCGGACAGGGGGTAGAGCTAACTATGGCTACACCTTC
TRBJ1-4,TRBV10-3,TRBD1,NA,CAISVGQGGLEKLFF,TGTGCCATCAGTGTTGGACAGGGGGGTTTGGAAAAACTGTTTTTT
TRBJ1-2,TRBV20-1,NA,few,CSASIPYGYTF,TGCAGTGCTAGTATCCCTTATGGCTACACCTTC
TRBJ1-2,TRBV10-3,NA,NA,CAISAREGHGYTF,TGTGCCATCAGTGCCAGGGAGGGGCATGGCTACACCTTC
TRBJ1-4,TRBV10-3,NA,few,CAISESSGEKLFF,TGTGCCATCAGTGAGTCAAGCGGGGAAAAACTGTTTTTT
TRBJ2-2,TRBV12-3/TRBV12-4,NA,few,CASSLPRDTGELFF,TGTGCCAGCAGTTTGCCCAGAGACACCGGGGAGCTGTTTTTT
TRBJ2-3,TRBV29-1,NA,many,CSVEDRETDTQYF,TGCAGCGTTGAAGATCGGGAGACAGATACGCAGTATTTT
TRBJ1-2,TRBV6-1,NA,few,CASSVVQGNVYGYTF,TGTGCCAGCAGTGTAGTACAGGGAAACGTCTATGGCTACACCTTC
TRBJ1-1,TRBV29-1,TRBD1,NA,CSVGGQLKTEAFF,TGCAGCGTTGGGGGACAGCTGAAAACTGAAGCTTTCTTT
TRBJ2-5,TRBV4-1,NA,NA,CASSQDSPGRYNEQYF,TGCGCCAGCAGCCAAGATTCCCCGGGGAGGTACAATGAGCAGTACTTC
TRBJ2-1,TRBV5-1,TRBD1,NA,CASSWTGTGPNEQFF,TGCGCCAGCAGCTGGACCGGGACAGGGCCTAATGAGCAGTTCTTC
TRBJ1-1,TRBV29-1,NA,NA,CSVDSEVLAEAFF,TGCAGCGTGGACTCTGAGGTCCTAGCAGAAGCTTTCTTT
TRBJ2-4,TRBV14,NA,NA,CASSQEIGTYNEQYF,TGTGCCAGCAGCCAAGAGATCGGGACTTACAATGAGCAGTACTTC
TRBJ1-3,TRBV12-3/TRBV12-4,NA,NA,CASTRASRGNTIYF,TGTGCCAGCACCCGGGCCTCCAGGGGAAACACCATATATTTT
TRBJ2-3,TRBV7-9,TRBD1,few,CASSPDRGLSDTQYF,TGTGCCAGCAGTCCTGACAGGGGGCTATCAGATACGCAGTATTTT
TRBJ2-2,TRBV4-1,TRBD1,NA,CASSLYDRGDTGELFF,TGCGCCAGCAGCCTCTACGACAGGGGTGACACCGGGGAGCTGTTTTTT